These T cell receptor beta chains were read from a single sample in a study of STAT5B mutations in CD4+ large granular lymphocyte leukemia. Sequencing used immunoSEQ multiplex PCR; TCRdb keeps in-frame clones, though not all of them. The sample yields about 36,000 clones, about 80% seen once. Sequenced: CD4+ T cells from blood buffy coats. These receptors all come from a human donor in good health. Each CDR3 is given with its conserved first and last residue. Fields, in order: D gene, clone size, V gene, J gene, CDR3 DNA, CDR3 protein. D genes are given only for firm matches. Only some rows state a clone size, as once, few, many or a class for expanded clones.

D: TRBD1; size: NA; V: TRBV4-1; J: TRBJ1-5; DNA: TGCGCCAGCAGCCAAGAGACGGGACAGTATAGCAATCAGCCCCAGCATTTT; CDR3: CASSQETGQYSNQPQHF
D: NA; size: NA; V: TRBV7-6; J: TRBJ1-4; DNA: TGTGCCAGCAGCTTAGCCCAGGCACAAAAACTGTTTTTT; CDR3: CASSLAQAQKLFF
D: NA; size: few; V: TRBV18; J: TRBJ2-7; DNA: TGTGCCAGCTCACTAGCCCACCCCTACGAGCAGTACTTC; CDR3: CASSLAHPYEQYF
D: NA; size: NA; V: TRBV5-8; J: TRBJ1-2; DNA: TGTGCCAGCAGCTTGGAGGTGTATGGCTACACCTTC; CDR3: CASSLEVYGYTF
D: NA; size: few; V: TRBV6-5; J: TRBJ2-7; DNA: TGTGCCAGCAGTCCCGACCAAATTACAGGGTACGAGCAGTACTTC; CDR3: CASSPDQITGYEQYF
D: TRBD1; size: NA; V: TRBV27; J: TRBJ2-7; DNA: TGTGCCAGCAGTTTATGGACCGGACAGGGTTCCTACGAGCAGTACTTC; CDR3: CASSLWTGQGSYEQYF
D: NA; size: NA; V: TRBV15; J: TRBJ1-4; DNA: TGTGCCACCAGCAGAGATCAGCTTGCAACTAATGAAAAACTGTTTTTT; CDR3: CATSRDQLATNEKLFF
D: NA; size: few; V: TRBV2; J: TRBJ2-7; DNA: TGTGCCAGCAGAAGACAAGTACGAAGGGACGAGCAGTACTTC; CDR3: CASRRQVRRDEQYF
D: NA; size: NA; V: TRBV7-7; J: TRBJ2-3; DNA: TGTGCCAGCAGCTTAGGGCTATCCCAGGATACGCAGTATTTT; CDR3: CASSLGLSQDTQYF
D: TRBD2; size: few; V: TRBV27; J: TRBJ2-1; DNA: TGTGCCAGCAGTGCCCTAGCGGGACCCTACAATGAGCAGTTCTTC; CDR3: CASSALAGPYNEQFF
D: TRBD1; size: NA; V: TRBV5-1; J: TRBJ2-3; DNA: TGCGCCAGCAGCTACGGACAGGACACAGATACGCAGTATTTT; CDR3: CASSYGQDTDTQYF
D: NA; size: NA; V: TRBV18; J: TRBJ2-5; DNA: TGTGCCAGCTCACCTGGGGCTTCGTACCAAGAGACCCAGTACTTC; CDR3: CASSPGASYQETQYF
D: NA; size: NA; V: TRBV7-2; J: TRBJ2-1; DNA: TGTGCCAGCAGCTTATCCCAAAACAGTTACAATGAGCAGTTCTTC; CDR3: CASSLSQNSYNEQFF
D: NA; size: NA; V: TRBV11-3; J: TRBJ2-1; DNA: TGTGCCAGCAGCTTAGGGGGCGCCTACAATGAGCAGTTCTTC; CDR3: CASSLGGAYNEQFF
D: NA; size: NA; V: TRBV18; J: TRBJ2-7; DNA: TGTGCCAGCTCACCACCAGGGACCTACGAGCAGTACTTC; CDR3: CASSPPGTYEQYF
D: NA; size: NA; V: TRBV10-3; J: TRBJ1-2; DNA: TGTGCCATCAGTGAGGTAGATGGCTACACCTTC; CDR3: CAISEVDGYTF
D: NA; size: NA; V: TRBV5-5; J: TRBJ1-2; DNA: TGTGCCAGCAGCTTCGACGGAAACTATGGCTACACCTTC; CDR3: CASSFDGNYGYTF
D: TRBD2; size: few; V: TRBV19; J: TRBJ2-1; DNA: TGTGCCAGTAGTCCCCGATCGACTAGCGGGAGGGGCAATGAGCAGTTCTTC; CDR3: CASSPRSTSGRGNEQFF
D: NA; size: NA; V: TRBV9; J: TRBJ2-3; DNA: TGTGCCAGCAGCGGAAGCGGAACTAGCACAGATACGCAGTATTTT; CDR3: CASSGSGTSTDTQYF
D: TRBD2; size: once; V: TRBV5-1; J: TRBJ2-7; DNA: TGCGCCAGCAGCTTGGGCGACAGCGGGGATACCTACGAGCAGTACTTC; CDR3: CASSLGDSGDTYEQYF
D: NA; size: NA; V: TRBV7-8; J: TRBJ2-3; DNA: TGTGCCAGCAGCTTAGATAGGACTAGCACAGATACGCAGTATTTT; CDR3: CASSLDRTSTDTQYF
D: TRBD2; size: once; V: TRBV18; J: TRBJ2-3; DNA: TGTGCCAGCTCACCAGGTGAAGCGGGGGCCGCACATACGCAGTATTTT; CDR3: CASSPGEAGAAHTQYF
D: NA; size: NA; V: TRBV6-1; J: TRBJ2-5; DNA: TGTGCCAGCAGTGAAGCGCAGCCGGGTCATGGAGGGACCCAGTACTTC; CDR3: CASSEAQPGHGGTQYF
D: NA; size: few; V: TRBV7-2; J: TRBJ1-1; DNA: TGTGCCAGCACGCGGAGCTTGGTGAACACTGAAGCTTTCTTT; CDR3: CASTRSLVNTEAFF
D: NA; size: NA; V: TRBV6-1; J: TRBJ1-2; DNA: TGTGCCAGCAGTGAAGGAGGGGGGCTTGGCTACACCTTC; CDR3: CASSEGGGLGYTF
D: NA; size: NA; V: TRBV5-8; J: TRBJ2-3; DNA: TGTGCCAGCAGCACGGGCCAGACAGATACGCAGTATTTT; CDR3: CASSTGQTDTQYF
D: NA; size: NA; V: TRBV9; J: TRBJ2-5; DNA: TGTGCCAGCAGCGGAAGACAGACCTGGGAGACCCAGTACTTC; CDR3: CASSGRQTWETQYF
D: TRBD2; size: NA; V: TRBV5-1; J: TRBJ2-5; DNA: TGCGCCAGCAGCTTGGCCGGACTAGCACCGCTCGGGGAGACCCAGTACTTC; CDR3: CASSLAGLAPLGETQYF
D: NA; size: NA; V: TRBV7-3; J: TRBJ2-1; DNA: TGTGCCAGCAGCCCGTCTAGCGCCCACAATGAGCAGTTCTTC; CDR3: CASSPSSAHNEQFF
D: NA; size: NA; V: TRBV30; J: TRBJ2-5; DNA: TGTGCCTGGAGTGTGATGGGGCGTCAGGGGATCCAAGAGACCCAGTACTTC; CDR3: CAWSVMGRQGIQETQYF
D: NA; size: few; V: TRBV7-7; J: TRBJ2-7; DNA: TGTGCTAGCAGTCATGGACCCCGCTCCTACGAGCAGTACTTC; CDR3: CASSHGPRSYEQYF
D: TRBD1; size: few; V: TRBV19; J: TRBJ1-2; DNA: TGTGCCAGTAGGGCTAGACAGGGCGACTATGGCTACACCTTC; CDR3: CASRARQGDYGYTF
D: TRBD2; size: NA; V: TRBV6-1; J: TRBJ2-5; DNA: TGTGCCAGCAGTGAATTGGGGGGGGAGACCCAGTACTTC; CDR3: CASSELGGETQYF
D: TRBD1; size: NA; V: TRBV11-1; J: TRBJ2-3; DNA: TGTGCCAGCAGCTTAGCGAGAGGACAGGGCGCAGATACGCAGTATTTT; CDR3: CASSLARGQGADTQYF
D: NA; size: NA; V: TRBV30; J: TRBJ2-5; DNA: TGTGCCTGGAGTCCAGGAGTTCAAGAGACCCAGTACTTC; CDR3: CAWSPGVQETQYF
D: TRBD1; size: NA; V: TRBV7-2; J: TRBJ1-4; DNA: TGTGCCAGCAGCTCGGACAGGGGAGAAAAACTGTTTTTT; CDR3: CASSSDRGEKLFF
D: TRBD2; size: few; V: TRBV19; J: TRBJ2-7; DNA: TGTGCCAGTAGTAACAGCGGGAACTCCTACGAGCAGTACTTC; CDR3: CASSNSGNSYEQYF
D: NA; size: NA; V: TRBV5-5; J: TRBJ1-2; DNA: TGTGCCAGCAGCCCTTTAGGGGTAGCTAACTATGGCTACACCTTC; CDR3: CASSPLGVANYGYTF
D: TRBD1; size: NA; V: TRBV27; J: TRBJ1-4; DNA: TGTGCCAGCAGTTTATCGGTAGGACAGGGGTTGGTTGAAAAACTGTTTTTT; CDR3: CASSLSVGQGLVEKLFF
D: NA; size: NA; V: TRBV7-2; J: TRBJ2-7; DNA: TGTGCCAGCAGCTTAGTGGGCCACGACAGCTCCTACGAGCAGTACTTC; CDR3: CASSLVGHDSSYEQYF
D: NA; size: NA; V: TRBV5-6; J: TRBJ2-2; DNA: TGTGCCAGCAGGGGGAGAGGCACGAACACCGGGGAGCTGTTTTTT; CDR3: CASRGRGTNTGELFF
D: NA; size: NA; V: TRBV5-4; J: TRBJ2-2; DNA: TGTGCCAGCAGCTTAAAACAGGGGACTAACGGGGAGCTGTTTTTT; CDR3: CASSLKQGTNGELFF
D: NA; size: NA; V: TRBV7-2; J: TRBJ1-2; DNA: TGTGCCAGCAGCTTAGTGTTGAGGCGAAGCTTTGGCTACACCTTC; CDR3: CASSLVLRRSFGYTF
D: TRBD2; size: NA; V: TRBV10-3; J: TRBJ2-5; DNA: TGTGCCATCTCGGGAGGGGCAATCCAAGAGACCCAGTACTTC; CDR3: CAISGGAIQETQYF